This T cell receptor beta chain was recorded in a study of cytotoxic CD8 clonotypes in ibrutinib-treated CLL. The study, taken as a whole, reports: The clonality rise at ibrutinib response reflected private clonotype expansion.

Libraries were prepared by immunoSEQ multiplex PCR; TCRdb keeps only in-frame clonotypes and omits some of them. There are under 300,000 clones in the sample; 76% occur only once, and about 6% lies in the top ten. This clone was seen a few times. Its antigen is unidentified. Deletions cut 1 base from V and 0 bases from J, with 4 bases between. The germline CDR1 and CDR2 sequences are WSHSY and SAAADI. The CDR3 runs to 14 residues. The chain carries TRBV10-2 and TRBJ1-3; no firm D call. The clonotype comes from a human donor with chronic lymphocytic leukemia. The sample was PBMCs, taken at disease progression, from a patient treated with ibrutinib. The CDR3 DNA sequence: TGCGCCAGCAGTGAGTGGGTCTCTGGAAACACCATATATTTT. Translation gives CASSEWVSGNTIYF.